This TCR beta chain appears in the sequencing data of a study of cytomegalovirus exposure and HLA in healthy donors. Across the whole study: There were around 390 genotyped donors. Of these, about 80% fell in the genetic ancestry cluster associated with self-reported Caucasian donors. Study observations and caveats: In a later analysis, TCR beta V- and J-gene trimming was associated with a missense DCLRE1C variant. Analyses of presence/absence relied on an assumption of roughly uniform sequencing depth across donors.

V lost 4 bases to trimming and J lost 6 bases; unmatched junction nucleotides: 3. Per the germline V gene, CDR1 is SGHNT and CDR2 is YYREEE (reference sequence). CDR3 length: 15 residues. As concerns this clone: Antigen: not known.

The PCR had 60 Vbeta and 13 Jbeta primers. Sequencing was performed with immunoSEQ multiplex PCR; in TCRdb, only in-frame clones are kept and a portion is missing. Of around 110,000 clones detected, less than 80% appear once; the ten largest clones hold about 8%. This receptor was taken from a man aged 25-45 years in good health and CMV-seronegative. The chain uses TRBV5-4 and TRBJ1-6, with TRBD1 matching 11 bases. The sequenced material came from PBMCs. The chain's CDR3 is CASSLDRGLNSPLHF. As DNA, the CDR3 is TGTGCCAGCAGCCTGGACAGGGGGCTTAATTCACCCCTCCACTTT.